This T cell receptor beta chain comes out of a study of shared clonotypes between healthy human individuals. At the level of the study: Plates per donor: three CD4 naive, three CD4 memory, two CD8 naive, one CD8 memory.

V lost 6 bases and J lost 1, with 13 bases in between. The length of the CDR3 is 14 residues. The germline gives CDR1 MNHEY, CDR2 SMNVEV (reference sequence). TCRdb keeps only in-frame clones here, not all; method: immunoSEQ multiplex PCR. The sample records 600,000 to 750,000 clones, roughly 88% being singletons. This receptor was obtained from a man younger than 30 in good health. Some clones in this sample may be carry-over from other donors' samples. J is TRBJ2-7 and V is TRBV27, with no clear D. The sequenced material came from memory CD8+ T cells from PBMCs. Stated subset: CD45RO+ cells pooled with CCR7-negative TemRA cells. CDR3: CASRPGPTSYEQYF. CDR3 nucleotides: TGTGCCAGCAGACCAGGACCGACTTCCTACGAGCAGTACTTC.